The next 32 T cell receptor beta chains were all read from a single sample in a study of blood T cell repertoires in COVID-19. TCRdb's copy holds only in-frame clones and misses some; the assay was immunoSEQ multiplex PCR. The repertoire holds 200,000 to 250,000 clones, roughly 85% seen once, with about 0.91% in the top ten. Sequenced: peripheral blood. The receptors originated from a man aged 40-49 years with acute or convalescent COVID-19.

The chain is built from TRBV6-5 and TRBJ1-2, with D maybe TRBD1 (5 bases). This CDR3 is built from 15 residues. From germline, CDR1 is MNHEY and CDR2 SVGAGI. V was cut by 0 bases and J by 4 bases, with 12 bases left in between. The chain's CDR3 is CASSYSGGTGYGYTF. The CDR3 DNA is TGTGCCAGCAGTTACTCCGGGGGGACGGGCTATGGCTACACCTTC.

This chain connects TRBV6-5 to TRBJ1-4; no reliable D call. The CDR3 is 15 amino acids. V was cut by 6 bases and J by 6 bases, with 17 bases left in between. The germline gives CDR1 MNHEY, CDR2 SVGAGI. CDR3 DNA: TGTGCCAGCAGCCCCGTGGGGAGGCGTGATGAAAAACTGTTTTTT. Its protein is CASSPVGRRDEKLFF.

V gene TRBV6-2 or TRBV6-3 combines with J gene TRBJ2-7; D might be TRBD2 (6 bases). There are 16 residues in the CDR3. Germline V gene data show CDR1 as MNHEY and CDR2 as SVGEGT. Trimming removed 6 bases from V and 2 bases from J, with 20 bases in between. CDR3 coding DNA: TGTGCCAGCAGCCCTAGACGGGGGTCCCCCCCCTACGAGCAGTACTTC. It yields the protein CASSPRRGSPPYEQYF.

The chain recombines TRBV5-4 with TRBJ1-4; TRBD1 might be the D (5 bases). This CDR3 comprises 17 residues. Germline-derived CDR1 and CDR2 are SGHNT and YYREEE (reference sequence). V gave up 0 bases and J gave up 0 bases, with 12 bases separating them. For the CDR3, the DNA is TGTGCCAGCAGCTTGGCCAAAGGGGCTGCAACTAATGAAAAACTGTTTTTT. Protein: CASSLAKGAATNEKLFF. Looking up the rest from reference TRBV5-4 and TRBJ1-4 gives the full variable domain: ETGVTQSPTHLIKTRGQQVTLRCSSQSGHNTVSWYQQALGQGPQFIFQYYREEENGRGNFPPRFSGLQFPNYSSELNVNALELDDSALYLCASSLAKGAATNEKLFFGSGTQLSVL.

With respect to this clone: A read error may produce the germline difference seen at one junction end. This chain uses TRBV18 with TRBJ2-3, with 7 bases that match TRBD1. Germline lookup yields CDR1 KGHSH and CDR2 LQKENI. The CDR3 length is 15 residues. The CDR3 spells CASSPQGSSTDTQYF. CDR3 nucleotides: TGTGCCAGCTCTCCACAGGGGTCTAGCACAGATACGCAGTATTTT.

The chain employs TRBV5-4 and TRBJ1-2, with 9 bases matching TRBD1. V was pared by 5 bases and J by 6 bases, with 14 bases of the junction left unmatched. Germline V gives CDR1 SGHNT, CDR2 YYREEE (reference sequence). The CDR3 runs to 16 residues. The CDR3 bases are TGTGCCAGCAGGCGGGAGGTGGACAGGGGTGAGGATGGCTACACCTTC. Protein: CASRREVDRGEDGYTF.

This clone was detected a few times. The V call is TRBV7-3, the J call TRBJ1-1; TRBD1 matches 9 bases. Germline V gives CDR1 SGHTA, CDR2 FQGTGA. Unmatched junction bases numbered 7, after V lost 5 bases and J lost 3 bases. The CDR3 has 15 residues. The CDR3 DNA reads TGTGCCAGCAGCCTGGGACAGGGTGGGTACACTGAAGCTTTCTTT. This gives the protein CASSLGQGGYTEAFF.

The gene calls are TRBV7-8 and TRBJ2-6; 11 nucleotides match TRBD1. Germline V gene sequence: CDR1 SGHVS, CDR2 FQNEAQ. Trimming took 3 bases from V and 0 from J; bases not matched to a gene: 4. The CDR3 runs to 18 residues. CDR3 in DNA: TGTGCCAGCAGCTTGGGACAGGGGGTCCTCTCTGGGGCCAACGTCCTGACTTTC. It codes for CASSLGQGVLSGANVLTF.

This sequence joins TRBV7-2 and TRBJ1-1; the D is unclear. In germline, CDR1 is SGHTA, CDR2 FQGNSA. CDR3 length equals 15 residues. The V gene lost 2 bases and the J gene lost 0 bases, with 10 bases spanning the gap. The DNA of the CDR3 is TGTGCCAGCAGCTTACAGCTTGGGCTGAACACTGAAGCTTTCTTT. It yields the protein CASSLQLGLNTEAFF.

The chain links TRBV19 to TRBJ2-2; D not resolved. V was cut by 3 bases and J by 1 base, with 6 bases left in between. The CDR3 is 14 residues long. The V gene's germline CDR1 is LNHDA and CDR2 SQIVND (reference sequence). The CDR3 here is CASSIQENTGELFF. The CDR3 bases are TGTGCCAGTAGTATCCAGGAGAACACCGGGGAGCTGTTTTTT.

The chain couples TRBV28 to TRBJ1-5; a possible D gene is TRBD1 (6 bases). Germline CDR1 is MDHEN and CDR2 is SYDVKM. The germline V and J ends were trimmed by 5 bases and 4 bases, with 15 bases remaining between them. There are 15 residues in the CDR3. The CDR3 sequence is CASSETTGRNQPQHF. The CDR3 DNA reads TGTGCCAGCAGTGAAACGACAGGCCGAAATCAGCCCCAGCATTTT.

The rearrangement joins TRBV4-3 to TRBJ2-2; D possibly corresponds to TRBD1 (5 bases). The V end lost 0 bases, the J end lost 7 bases, and 9 bases lay between the germline ends. The CDR3 is 14 residues long. The germline V gene has CDR1 LGHNA and CDR2 YSLEER. As DNA, the CDR3 is TGCGCCAGCAGCCAAGATGGGGCGGTCGGGGAGCTGTTTTTT. The encoded protein is CASSQDGAVGELFF.

The rearrangement joins TRBV10-3 to TRBJ1-6; 7 bases match TRBD1. Germline CDR1 is ENHRY and CDR2 is SYGVKD. CDR3 length: 15 residues. V lost 3 bases to trimming and J lost 10 bases; unmatched junction nucleotides: 9. CDR3 amino acids: CAISDLGQVPSPLHF. The CDR3 DNA follows: TGTGCCATCAGTGATTTAGGACAGGTTCCATCACCCCTCCACTTT.

The chain carries TRBV4-3 and TRBJ1-2; D gene unclear. V lost 3 bases, J lost 0 bases, and 14 bases lay in between. CDR1 and CDR2 from the germline V gene are LGHNA and YSLEER. CDR3 length: 16 amino acids. The CDR3 is CASSQGMRETNYGYTF. CDR3 nucleotide sequence: TGCGCCAGCAGCCAGGGAATGAGGGAGACTAACTATGGCTACACCTTC.

The J gene is TRBJ1-2, the V gene TRBV12-3 or TRBV12-4, with 10 bases identical to TRBD1. The length of the CDR3 is 13 residues. V lost 6 bases and J lost 6; bases outside the gene matches: 4. The CDR3: CASSLTGGNGYTF. The CDR3 DNA reads as TGTGCCAGCAGCCTGACAGGGGGCAATGGCTACACCTTC.

The chain couples TRBV5-5 to TRBJ1-5; D might be TRBD1 (6 bases). V was trimmed by 4 bases and J by 2 bases, leaving 13 bases between them. This CDR3 spans 15 amino acids. From germline, CDR1 is SGHKS and CDR2 YYEKEE (reference sequence). In DNA, the CDR3 is TGTGCCAGCAGCGTACAGGGTTCGGGCAATCAGCCCCAGCATTTT. Translated, it gives CASSVQGSGNQPQHF.

This clone was picked up a small number of times. This chain connects TRBV4-3 to TRBJ2-3, with D possibly matching TRBD2 (6 bases). V lost 2 bases and J 2 bases, leaving 14 bases between the germline ends. The CDR3 has 16 residues. CDR1 and CDR2 (germline): LGHNA, YSLEER. For the CDR3, the DNA is TGCGCCAGCAGCCAATATAGCGGACTAAACACAGATACGCAGTATTTT. It yields the protein CASSQYSGLNTDTQYF.

The chain carries TRBV18 and TRBJ2-3; TRBD1 matches 7 bases. The germline V gene encodes CDR1 KGHSH and CDR2 LQKENI. The CDR3 has 15 amino acids. Trimming removed 2 bases from V and 4 bases from J; junction bases left unmatched: 6. In nucleotides, the CDR3 is TGTGCCAGCTCACCAAAAGACAGGGACCCAGATACGCAGTATTTT. Protein sequence: CASSPKDRDPDTQYF.

The chain is built from TRBV7-6 and TRBJ1-2, with D unclear. The V gene lost 1 base and the J gene lost 7 bases, with 16 bases spanning the gap. Per germline, CDR1 SGHVS and CDR2 FNYEAQ. This CDR3 has 15 amino acids. Here the CDR3 DNA reads TGTGCCAGCAGCTTAGGCCTCAAAGAAGGAGGTGGCTACACCTTC. It is translated as CASSLGLKEGGGYTF. The entire variable domain, with the rest obtained from reference TRBV7-6 and TRBJ1-2, is as follows: GAGVSQSPRYKVTKRGQDVALRCDPISGHVSLYWYRQALGQGPEFLTYFNYEAQQDKSGLPNDRFSAERPEGSISTLTIQRTEQRDSAMYRCASSLGLKEGGGYTFGSGTRLTVV.

This clone was seen a few times. This chain connects TRBV12-3 or TRBV12-4 to TRBJ1-1; no definite D call. This CDR3 region has 13 residues. Trimming cost V 6 bases and J 14 bases, with 22 bases left between them. The CDR3, as DNA: TGTGCCAGCAGCCCTCTCGGTCCCCATGAGGGATTCTTT. It encodes CASSPLGPHEGFF.

The chain joins TRBV5-6 to TRBJ1-1; a possible D gene is TRBD1 (5 bases). CDR1 is SGHDT, CDR2 YYEEEE, per germline. V was trimmed by 2 bases and J by 4 bases, leaving 18 bases between them. The CDR3 has 16 amino acids. CDR3 in DNA: TGTGCCAGCAGCTTTCAGTTTTTAGGGGCTGGCACTGAAGCTTTCTTT. It is translated as CASSFQFLGAGTEAFF.

The genes are TRBV29-1 and TRBJ1-1, with a possible D match to TRBD1 (5 bases). Germline V gene sequence: CDR1 SQVTM, CDR2 ANQGSEA. The germline V and J ends were trimmed by 3 bases and 4 bases, with 12 bases remaining between them. CDR3 length: 13 residues. CDR3 in DNA: TGCAGCGTTGAGGGCAGGGCCCGCACTGAAGCTTTCTTT. Translation: CSVEGRARTEAFF.

V is TRBV6-5 and J is TRBJ1-2, with 7 bases fitting TRBD1. Unmatched junction bases numbered 4, after V lost 2 bases and J lost 4 bases. CDR1 is MNHEY and CDR2 is SVGAGI in the germline V gene. There are 14 residues in the CDR3. The CDR3 protein is CASSYRGLSYGYTF. CDR3 nucleotide sequence: TGTGCCAGCAGTTACAGGGGGCTTAGCTATGGCTACACCTTC.

The chain recombines TRBV10-3 with TRBJ1-3; D is perhaps TRBD1 (5 bases). The CDR3 consists of 14 residues. V shed 5 bases and J shed 6 bases, with 14 bases lying between them. Germline CDR1 reads ENHRY; CDR2 reads SYGVKD. CDR3 coding DNA: TGTGCCATCAGTCAGACAGTCTCAGTAAACACCATATATTTT. It encodes CAISQTVSVNTIYF.

This clone was recorded once. V usage is TRBV5-5 and J usage is TRBJ1-1; no reliable D call. The germline V gene has CDR1 SGHKS and CDR2 YYEKEE (reference sequence). CDR3 size: 12 residues. With 4 bases removed from V and 3 bases from J, the gap between germline ends came to 7 bases. The CDR3 is CASSLTDTEAFF. The CDR3 bases are TGTGCCAGCAGCCTAACCGACACTGAAGCTTTCTTT. The whole variable domain, remainder taken from reference TRBV5-5 and TRBJ1-1, is DAGVTQSPTHLIKTRGQQVTLRCSPISGHKSVSWYQQVLGQGPQFIFQYYEKEERGRGNFPDRFSARQFPNYSSELNVNALLLGDSALYLCASSLTDTEAFFGQGTRLTVV.

The chain uses TRBV28 and TRBJ1-2; no clear D. The CDR3 extends over 15 amino acids. V lost 6 bases to trimming and J lost 4 bases, with 18 bases between them. The germline gives CDR1 MDHEN, CDR2 SYDVKM. CDR3 nucleotides: TGTGCCAGCAGCCCTTTGGAGGGCCTTATCTATGGCTACACCTTC. It encodes CASSPLEGLIYGYTF.

The chain joins TRBV5-6 to TRBJ2-1, with 7 positions matching TRBD1. From germline, CDR1 is SGHDT and CDR2 YYEEEE. The CDR3 length is 15 residues. The V segment lost 4 bases and the J segment 2 bases; nucleotides outside the gene matches: 6. The CDR3 sequence: CASSPNRGAYNEQFF. CDR3 bases: TGTGCCAGCAGCCCGAACAGGGGAGCCTACAATGAGCAGTTCTTC.

The chain links TRBV2 to TRBJ1-2; D perhaps matches TRBD1 (6 bases). The V gene lost 5 bases and the J gene lost 6 bases, with 7 bases spanning the gap. CDR1 and CDR2 (germline): SNHLY, FYNNEI. The CDR3 is 11 residues long. In DNA, the CDR3 is TGTGCCAGCAGTTACAGGGATGGCTACACCTTC. Translating gives CASSYRDGYTF.

This chain links TRBV27 with TRBJ1-5; no firm D call. The CDR3 is made up of 15 amino acids. The germline CDR1 and CDR2 sequences are MNHEY and SMNVEV (reference sequence). V was cut by 5 bases and J by 2 bases, with 13 bases left in between. Written as DNA, the CDR3 is TGTGCCAGCAGTCCCGACTTTCGTCGCAATCAGCCCCAGCATTTT. Translating it yields CASSPDFRRNQPQHF.

J is TRBJ1-1 and V is TRBV10-3; a weak D match, TRBD1 (6 bases). The germline CDR1 and CDR2 sequences are ENHRY and SYGVKD. V lost 2 bases, J lost 7 bases, and 11 bases lay in between. The CDR3 covers 13 residues. In DNA form, the CDR3 reads TGTGCCATCAGTGAGGCAGGGGCCTATGAAGCTTTCTTT. Protein: CAISEAGAYEAFF.

The CDR3 is CASSLLGGYNEQFF. The CDR3, as DNA: TGTGCCAGCAGTTTGCTCGGGGGGTACAATGAGCAGTTCTTC. This sequence joins TRBV2 and TRBJ2-1; 7 bases are a match to TRBD2. The CDR3 runs to 14 residues. J lost 4 bases, V lost 5 bases, and 5 bases had no gene match. CDR1 is SNHLY, CDR2 FYNNEI, per germline. The complete variable domain, with remaining parts taken from reference TRBV2 and TRBJ2-1, reads EPEVTQTPSHQVTQMGQEVILRCVPISNHLYFYWYRQILGQKVEFLVSFYNNEISEKSEIFDDQFSVERPDGSNFTLKIRSTKLEDSAMYFCASSLLGGYNEQFFGPGTRLTVL.

This clone appeared once. The chain has TRBV10-2 and TRBJ2-1; 9 bases map to TRBD2. V trimming: 6 bases; J trimming: 7 bases; junction bases outside the gene matches: 7. From germline, CDR1 is WSHSY and CDR2 SAAADI. The CDR3 runs to 14 residues. The CDR3 protein is CASRRGGAINEQFF. The CDR3 DNA sequence: TGCGCCAGCAGACGCGGGGGGGCGATAAATGAGCAGTTCTTC.